This T cell receptor beta chain was identified in a study of early T cells in non-severe SARS-CoV-2 infection. General study findings and limits: VDJdb matching, biased toward anti-spike CD8 responses, missed private and CD4 specificities.

This clonotype was seen only a few times. Its target is unknown. The CDR3 length is 16 residues. Per the germline V gene, CDR1 is SGHTA and CDR2 is FQGNSA. V trimming: 1 base; J trimming: 8 bases; junction bases outside the gene matches: 10. TCRdb passed the 5' RACE reads through MiXCR, listing each CDR3 protein once. Among tens of thousands of distinct CDR3 sequences listed, roughly 7% were seen once. The chain uses TRBV7-2 and TRBJ1-4; 7 nucleotides agree with TRBD1. What was sequenced was whole blood. The sequence came from an adult who was a healthcare worker with PCR-confirmed SARS-CoV-2 infection or an uninfected control (not recorded which). The DNA for the CDR3 is TGTGCCAGCAGCTTAGGGAGCAACAGGGGTGGAGAAAAACTGTTTTTT. It translates to CASSLGSNRGGEKLFF.